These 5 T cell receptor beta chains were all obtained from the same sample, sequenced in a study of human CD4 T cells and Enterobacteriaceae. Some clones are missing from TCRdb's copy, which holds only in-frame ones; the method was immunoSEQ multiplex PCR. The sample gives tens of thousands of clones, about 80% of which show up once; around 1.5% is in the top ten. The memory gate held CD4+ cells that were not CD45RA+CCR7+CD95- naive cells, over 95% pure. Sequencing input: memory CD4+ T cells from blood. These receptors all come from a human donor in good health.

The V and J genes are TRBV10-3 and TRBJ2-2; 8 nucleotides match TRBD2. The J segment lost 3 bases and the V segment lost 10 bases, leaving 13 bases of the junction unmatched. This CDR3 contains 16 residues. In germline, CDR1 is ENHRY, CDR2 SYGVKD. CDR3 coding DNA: TGTGCCACCCTCGATCCGGGGGGGGCCTACACCGGGGAGCTGTTTTTT. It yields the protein CATLDPGGAYTGELFF.

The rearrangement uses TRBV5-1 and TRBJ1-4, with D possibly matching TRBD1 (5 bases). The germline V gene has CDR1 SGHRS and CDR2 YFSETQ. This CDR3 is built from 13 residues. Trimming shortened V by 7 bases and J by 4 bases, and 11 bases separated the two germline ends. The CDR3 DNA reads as TGCGCCAGCCACCGGGGCAATAATGAAAAACTGTTTTTT. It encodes CASHRGNNEKLFF.

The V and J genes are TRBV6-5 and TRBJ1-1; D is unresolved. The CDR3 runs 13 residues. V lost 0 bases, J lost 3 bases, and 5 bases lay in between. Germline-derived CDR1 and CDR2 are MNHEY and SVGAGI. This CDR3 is CASSYSRDTEAFF. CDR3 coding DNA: TGTGCCAGCAGTTACTCGAGGGACACTGAAGCTTTCTTT.

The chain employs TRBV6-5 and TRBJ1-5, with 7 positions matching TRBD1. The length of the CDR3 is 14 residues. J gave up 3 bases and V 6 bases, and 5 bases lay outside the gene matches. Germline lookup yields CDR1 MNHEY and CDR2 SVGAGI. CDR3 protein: CASSFTGVNQPQHF. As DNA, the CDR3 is TGTGCCAGCAGCTTCACAGGGGTCAATCAGCCCCAGCATTTT.

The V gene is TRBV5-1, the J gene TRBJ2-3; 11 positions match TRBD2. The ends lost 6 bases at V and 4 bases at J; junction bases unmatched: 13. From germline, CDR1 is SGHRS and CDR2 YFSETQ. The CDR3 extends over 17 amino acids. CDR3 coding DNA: TGCGCCAGCAACCGGGGGTCTAGCGGGAGGATCGCAGATACGCAGTATTTT. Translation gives CASNRGSSGRIADTQYF.